This is a list of T cell receptor beta chains from one sample in a study of post-analysis software for immune sequencing data. TCRdb processed the PCR reads anew with MiXCR; each CDR3 protein has one entry. The table records about 500,000 distinct CDR3 sequences, less than 45% of them present only once. Sequences were obtained from blood. These receptors all stem from a girl between 5 and 17 years old with multiple sclerosis. CDR3s include the opening cysteine and the closing phenylalanine or tryptophan.

CDR3 length | V gene | CDR3 protein
14 | TRBV12-3/TRBV12-4 | CASSIRRAVYGYTF
15 | TRBV20-1 | CSARRLAGGTDTQYF
20 | TRBV20-1 | CSARNQRRALTPGLEETQYF
15 | TRBV28 | CASSSGTRRADTQYF
23 | TRBV18 | CASSQNKDRTLLWNRDRGHEQYF
15 | TRBV7-9 | CASSFIPKVTDTQYF
14 | TRBV18 | CASSPNSVVDEQYF
14 | TRBV6-2/TRBV6-3 | CASSVDRGGYEQYF
13 | TRBV6-2/TRBV6-3 | CASSYGLENIQYF
20 | TRBV5-1 | CASSLAGWRRGTEHNEKLFF